This TCR beta chain appears in the sequencing data of a study of CD8 T cells in Susac syndrome. CDR3 length equals 12 residues. Trimming stripped 6 bases from V and 2 bases from J, with 6 bases between. The germline gives CDR1 SEHNR, CDR2 FQNEAQ (reference sequence). Random-hexamer reverse transcription was applied to about 0.45 to 1 ug RNA. Amplification of TCR beta CDR3 spanned 54 Vbeta and 13 Jbeta via immunoSEQ multiplex PCR. TCRdb called the immunoSEQ multiplex PCR reads again in MiXCR, with one record for every CDR3 protein. The sample carries about 120,000 distinct CDR3 sequences, over 90% recorded once.

The chain combines TRBV7-9 with TRBJ2-3, with D unclear. The receptor's source is a human donor in good health. The sample was CD4+ T cells from PBMCs. CDR3 residues: CASRGLTDTQYF. CDR3 bases: TGTGCCAGCAGGGGCCTCACAGATACGCAGTATTTT.